This T cell receptor (beta chain) was captured by sequencing in a study of cytomegalovirus exposure and HLA in healthy donors. Worth noting for this clone: Its antigen is undetermined.

Study outcomes and limitations: Reportedly, cytomegalovirus status was diagnosed with high sensitivity and specificity. Excluded were some V segments that proved indistinguishable, including TRBV6-2 and TRBV6-3. Overall, about 160 TCR beta chains were annotated as cytomegalovirus-associated. With further analysis later on, most CMV-associated TCR beta chains appeared HLA-restricted.

Per the germline V gene, CDR1 is SGHNT and CDR2 is YENEEA. CDR3 length: 15 residues. V was pared by 5 bases and J by 4 bases, with 9 bases of the junction left unmatched. A multiplex PCR was run with 60 Vbeta primers and 13 Jbeta primers. Measured with immunoSEQ multiplex PCR; TCRdb has only the in-frame clones, and not every one. The sample includes around 170,000 clones, more than 60% of them seen just once. The clonotype originates from a woman between 50 and 59 years old in good health and CMV-seropositive. Sequences were obtained from PBMCs. The V and J genes are TRBV11-3 and TRBJ1-2, with 8 positions matching TRBD1. CDR3 protein: CASSRQGSVGYGYTF. The CDR3 DNA sequence: TGTGCCAGCAGCCGACAGGGGTCTGTGGGCTATGGCTACACCTTC.